This paragraph reports one TCR beta chain. This specimen comes from a study of OX40 agonist ivuxolimab in advanced cancers. Here immunoSEQ multiplex PCR was the method, and the copy in TCRdb shows in-frame clones only, minus some. Of tens of thousands of clones detected, over 70% appear once; the ten largest clones hold under 5%. The sequenced sample was CD4+ or CD8+ T cells sorted from blood, obtained in a trial of the OX40 agonist ivuxolimab. This TCR was recovered from an adult with an advanced solid tumor such as melanoma, head and neck, liver or kidney cancer.

The CDR3 sequence is CASSFSSGHTDTQYF. The CDR3 DNA reads TGTGCCAGCAGCTTCTCTAGCGGGCACACAGATACGCAGTATTTT. This rearrangement joins TRBV7-2 to TRBJ2-3; 8 bases align to TRBD2. Germline V gene sequence: CDR1 SGHTA, CDR2 FQGNSA. CDR3 length equals 15 residues. V lost 3 bases to trimming and J lost 2 bases; unmatched junction nucleotides: 4.